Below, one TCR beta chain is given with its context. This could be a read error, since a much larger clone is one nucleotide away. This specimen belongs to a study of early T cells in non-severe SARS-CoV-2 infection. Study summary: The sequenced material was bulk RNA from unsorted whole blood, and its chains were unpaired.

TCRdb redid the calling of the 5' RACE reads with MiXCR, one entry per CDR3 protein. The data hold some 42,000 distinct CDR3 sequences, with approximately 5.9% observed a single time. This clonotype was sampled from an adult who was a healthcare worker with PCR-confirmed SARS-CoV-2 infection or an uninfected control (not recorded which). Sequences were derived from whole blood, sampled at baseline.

The DNA for the CDR3 is TGTGCCAGCAGCCAAGGGACAGGGTCGGGTCAGCACCAGCATTTT. Protein sequence: CASSQGTGSGQHQHF. This rearrangement joins TRBV4-2 to TRBJ1-5, with 8 positions matching TRBD1. Germline V gene sequence: CDR1 LGHNA, CDR2 YNFKEQ. This CDR3 has 15 residues.